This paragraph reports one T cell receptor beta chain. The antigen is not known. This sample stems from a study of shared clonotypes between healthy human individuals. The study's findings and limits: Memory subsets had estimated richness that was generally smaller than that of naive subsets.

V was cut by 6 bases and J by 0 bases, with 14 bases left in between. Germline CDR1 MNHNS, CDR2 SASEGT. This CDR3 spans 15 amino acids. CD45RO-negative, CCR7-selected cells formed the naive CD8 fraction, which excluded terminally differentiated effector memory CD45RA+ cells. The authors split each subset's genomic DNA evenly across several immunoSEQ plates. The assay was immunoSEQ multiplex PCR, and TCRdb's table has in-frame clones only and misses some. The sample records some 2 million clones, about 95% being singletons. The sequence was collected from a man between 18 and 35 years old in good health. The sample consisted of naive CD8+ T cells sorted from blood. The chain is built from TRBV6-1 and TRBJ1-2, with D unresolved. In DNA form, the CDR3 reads TGTGCCAGCAGAACCTCGACGGGGTCTAACTATGGCTACACCTTC. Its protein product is CASRTSTGSNYGYTF.